This T cell receptor beta chain was recorded in a study of blood T cell repertoires in COVID-19. About the study: Acute and convalescent COVID-19 samples came from the United States, Italy and Spain. From T cells, B-cell-depleted T cells, or PBMCs came the material, which was cDNA or gDNA.

Clones were read by immunoSEQ multiplex PCR, and TCRdb kept only the in-frame ones, dropping some. The sample consists of about 140,000 clones, about 80% of them appearing once. The J segment lost 4 bases and the V segment lost 3 bases, leaving 13 bases of the junction unmatched. The CDR3 is made up of 16 amino acids. Germline values: CDR1 GTSNPN, CDR2 SVGIG (reference sequence). The receptor's source is an older woman with acute or convalescent COVID-19. The sequenced sample consisted of peripheral blood. The chain links TRBV30 to TRBJ2-3; TRBD2 matches 7 bases. CDR3 protein: CAWRLPPGRGPDTQYF. The CDR3 bases are TGTGCCTGGAGACTTCCACCGGGGAGGGGCCCAGATACGCAGTATTTT.